This T cell receptor (delta chain) was documented in a study of gamma-delta T cells after stem cell transplantation. CDR1 GEAIGNYY and CDR2 EKD come from the germline V gene. CDR3 length: 21 amino acids. V lost 7 bases, J lost 0 bases, and 24 bases stayed unmatched. TCRdb repeated clone calling on the RT-PCR reads with CATT. The sample has about 5,400 delta-chain clones, 9.8% seen once. On this clone itself: This sequence is one base from a far larger clone and is likely a read error. The identical CDR3 is also encoded by other nucleotide sequences in the sample.

The sequencing input was gamma-delta T cells. V is TRDV2 and J is TRDJ1; 11 bases line up with TRDD3. This TCR was recovered from a human donor. It is not recorded whose cells these are; they may come from a transplant donor. DNA of the CDR3: TGTGCCTGCGACCCTGTACGTTCCGAACTGGGGGATAATCGGGACACCGATAAACTCATCTTT. It codes for CACDPVRSELGDNRDTDKLIF.